Detailed here is one TCR beta chain. The sample belongs to a study of cytomegalovirus exposure and HLA in healthy donors. The PCR ran on 60 Vbeta and 13 Jbeta primers. The method was immunoSEQ multiplex PCR; TCRdb's version includes in-frame clones alone and lacks a portion of them. The sample comprises over 70,000 clones, roughly 66% of which are singletons, and 2.1% rests with the top ten. The receptor was isolated from a man under 40 in good health and CMV-seronegative. Material for sequencing was PBMCs.

The CDR3 DNA follows: TGTGCCAGCAGCCGTACCTTAGGGGGACAGGGGGCCTATGGCTACACCTTC. This encodes CASSRTLGGQGAYGYTF. This chain uses TRBV4-2 with TRBJ1-2; 12 bases match TRBD1. The germline V gene has CDR1 LGHNA and CDR2 YNFKEQ. The CDR3 covers 17 residues. V was pared by 4 bases and J by 4 bases, with 10 bases of the junction left unmatched.